One T cell receptor (beta chain) is described in this entry. The authors' processing: Using reference gene primer amplification, nucleated cell counts were estimated. TCRdb's copy holds only in-frame clones and misses some; the assay was immunoSEQ multiplex PCR. V and J calls and clone size are given by that table; D and trimming were obtained from the DNA. Of approximately 220,000 clones in the sample, 86% were seen once. The CDR3 spans 14 residues. V lost 4 bases and J lost 0, with 9 bases in between. Per the germline V gene, CDR1 is MNHEY and CDR2 is SVGEGT. The source of the sample is a study of blood T cell repertoires in COVID-19. Looking at the study overall: Samples taken during acute and convalescent COVID-19 were collected in the United States, Italy and Spain. Sources were T cells, B-cell-depleted T cells, or PBMCs; the material itself was cDNA or gDNA.

Those who participated ranged in age from roughly 18 to 90 years and resided in some 24 US areas. The sample was PBMCs or T cells enriched from blood (not recorded which). The sequence was obtained from a woman aged 40 to 49 with acute COVID-19. This sequence joins TRBV6-2 or TRBV6-3 and TRBJ1-2; D gene ambiguous. The CDR3 spells CASSFTVSNYGYTF. CDR3 sequence (DNA): TGTGCCAGCAGTTTCACGGTGTCTAACTATGGCTACACCTTC.